This T cell receptor (beta chain) was observed in a study of blood T cells in healthy people across ages. Study results and limitations: Not knowing donor CMV status may have confounded expanded clonotype changes. Both higher diversity and more naive CD4+ cells marked long-lived donors when set against aged donors.

The use of a sample-barcoded 5' primer and a J-beta primer mix characterized a second PCR of about 7 to 12 cycles. Each cDNA molecule was tagged by a template-switch adaptor with 12 random nucleotides. TCRdb ran MiXCR on the 5' RACE reads and lists one entry per CDR3 protein. The data show around 1,900,000 distinct CDR3 sequences, around 40% seen once. Donors ranged from about 6 to 95 years old and were healthy Caucasians in Russia. This clonotype occurred a few times. Antigen unknown. The sample taken for sequencing was blood. The clonotype originates from a human donor in good health.

CDR3 amino acids: CASSLAAGSGTQYF. DNA of the CDR3: TGTGCCAGCAGCTTAGCAGCTGGGTCGGGGACCCAGTACTTC. The chain has TRBV7-9 and TRBJ2-5, with D hard to call. The CDR3 runs to 14 residues. V gave up 0 bases and J gave up 7 bases, with 12 bases separating them. The germline V gene encodes CDR1 SEHNR and CDR2 FQNEAQ (reference sequence). The full variable domain, completed using reference TRBV7-9 and TRBJ2-5, is DTGVSQNPRHKITKRGQNVTFRCDPISEHNRLYWYRQTLGQGPEFLTYFQNEAQLEKSRLLSDRFSAERPKGSFSTLEIQRTEQGDSAMYLCASSLAAGSGTQYFGPGTRLLVL.